This TCR beta chain derives from a study of T and B cells in COVID-19 patients (TCRdb year 2020). About the full investigation: Using TRB and IGH repertoire sequencing of peripheral blood, the study characterized adaptive immunity in COVID-19 patients who had active infection or had recovered. Of the roughly 20 patients in the active-infection cohort, 12 were critically ill and needed mechanical ventilation or ECMO. An age-matched reference group of 35 to 45 healthy donors negative for COVID-19 antibodies served as the comparison for repertoire analyses. As many as 9 follow-up blood samples were taken per patient, and some of the samples covered different disease stages within the same individual. The repository of TCR and BCR sequences included roughly 70 time points from roughly 35 patients, and more than 7 million TCR sequences were analysed. The recovered cohort included approximately 18 patients who contributed about 21 samples, and most of those patients had mild to moderate COVID-19 that was managed on an outpatient basis. A median age of roughly 32 years was recorded in the recovered cohort versus roughly 72 years in the active-infection cohort. Comorbidities linked to unfavorable COVID-19 outcome were present in 18 of the 20 patients in the active-infection cohort. Two patients belonged to both the recovered and active cohorts because samples were available from active disease and after recovery. Paper-wide results and their limitations: During active COVID-19 the TRB repertoires were highly clonal, but at recovery diversity and richness rose above the levels seen in healthy donors. Specific T cell subsets (CD4+/Treg/CD8+) and sorted SARS-CoV-2-responsive or tetramer+ T cells had not yet been sequenced, and these experiments were ongoing. Patients with COVID-19 were reported to show strongly skewed TRBV/TRBJ gene usage. The reported TCR clusters were stated to require prospective validation before clinical use. Blood samples obtained from mildly ill patients during symptoms, as well as early samples obtained from severe cases, were available only in scarce numbers. A total of about 2,000 TCR clusters were exclusive to the recovered cohort, and about 30 of those clusters were low-pGen clusters. The cohort was considered too small to assess HLA contributions to COVID-19 susceptibility or severity.

The CDR3 covers 14 residues, taking in both the cysteine and the phenylalanine. Of all the DNA, just the CDR3 is kept, 42 bases in frame from base 1. The V end loses 2 bases and the J end loses 5 bases, and a stretch of 9 bases separates them. Genomic DNA extracted from blood was used in amounts of roughly 220-500 ng for amplification of TRB repertoires. This clonotype is described as medium-sized (0.01 to 0.1%). What this receptor recognizes is not known. Base quality data are lacking; no much larger clone is found one base away. Sequenced using an Illumina MiSeq. Multiplex PCR with BIOMED2 TRB-A/B primer pools was used to amplify TRB rearrangements. Illumina-compatible adapters and 7-nucleotide sample barcodes were attached to the amplicons in two consecutive PCRs. All library PCRs used Phusion HS II polymerase. Amplicons were gel-purified with the NucleoSpin Gel and PCR Clean-up kit, quantified on Qubit, and pooled at 4 to 5 nM. Amplicon pool quality was checked on an Agilent 2100 Bioanalyzer before Illumina next-generation sequencing. The study's own analysis went as follows. MiXCR 3.0.8 with the default MiXCR reference library was used to annotate TRB rearrangements. Non-productive reads and sequences with fewer than 2 reads were removed, and each unique CDR3 nucleotide sequence was counted as one clone. Clonality, diversity, richness and V-J gene usage were calculated in R 3.5.1. GLIPH2 was used to cluster TCRs based on CDR3 similarity, and OLGA was used to calculate the generation probabilities. GLIPH2 clusters were kept only if they contained at least four unique TCR clonotypes found in at least three individuals. TCRdb reprocessed the public reads (quality trimming at Q25 with fastp, clone calling with MiXCR) and kept in-frame beta chains. A single entry per CDR3 protein holds the most common genes and DNA from its merged rows. The V and J calls were determined by TCRdb, not by the authors. Present in this sample are around 15,000 distinct CDR3 sequences, under 30% of which were seen just once. The leading ten clones occupy roughly 1.1% of the sample.

This chain is built from TRBV12-3 or TRBV12-4 and TRBJ2-2; no confident D gene assignment can be made. Sequenced input: blood. The receptor was derived from a human donor who had recovered from COVID-19. The CDR3 in this case is CASSLSGDTGELFF. The DNA reads as follows: TGTGCCAGCAGTTTATCAGGAGATACCGGGGAGCTGTTTTTT.